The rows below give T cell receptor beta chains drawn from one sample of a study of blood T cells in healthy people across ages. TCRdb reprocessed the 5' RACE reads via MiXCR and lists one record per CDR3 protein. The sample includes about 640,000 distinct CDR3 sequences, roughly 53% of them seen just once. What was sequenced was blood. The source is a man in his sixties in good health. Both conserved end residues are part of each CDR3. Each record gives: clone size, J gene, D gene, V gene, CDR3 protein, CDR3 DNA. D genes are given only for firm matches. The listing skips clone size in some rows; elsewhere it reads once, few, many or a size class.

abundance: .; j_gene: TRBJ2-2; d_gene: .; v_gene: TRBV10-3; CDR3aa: CAISEYGNTGELFF; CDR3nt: TGTGCCATCAGTGAGTACGGTAACACCGGGGAGCTGTTTTTT
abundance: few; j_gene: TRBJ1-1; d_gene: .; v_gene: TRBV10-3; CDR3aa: CASRAMNTEAFF; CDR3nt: TGTGCCTCAAGGGCCATGAACACTGAAGCTTTCTTT
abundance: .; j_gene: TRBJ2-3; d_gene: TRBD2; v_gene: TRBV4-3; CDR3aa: CASRHVRGVIDTQYF; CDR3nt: TGCGCCAGCAGGCACGTGCGGGGGGTTATAGATACGCAGTATTTT
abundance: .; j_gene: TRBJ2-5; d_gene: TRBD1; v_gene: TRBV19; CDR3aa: CASSSGQGRGEETQYF; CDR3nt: TGTGCCAGTAGCTCGGGACAGGGAAGGGGCGAAGAGACCCAGTACTTC
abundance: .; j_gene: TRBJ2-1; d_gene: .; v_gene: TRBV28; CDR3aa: CASSLVTRNEQFF; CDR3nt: TGTGCCAGCAGTTTGGTAACGCGCAATGAGCAGTTCTTC
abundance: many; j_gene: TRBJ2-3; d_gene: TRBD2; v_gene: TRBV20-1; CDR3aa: CSAEATSGGDTDTQYF; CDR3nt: TGCAGTGCTGAGGCGACTAGCGGGGGCGACACAGATACGCAGTATTTT
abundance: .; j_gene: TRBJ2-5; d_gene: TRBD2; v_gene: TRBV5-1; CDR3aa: CASSLNPAGEETQYF; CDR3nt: TGCGCCAGCAGCTTGAATCCAGCGGGGGAAGAGACCCAGTACTTC
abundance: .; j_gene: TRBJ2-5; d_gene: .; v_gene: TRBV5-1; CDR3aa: CASSFHRLDKETQYF; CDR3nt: TGCGCCAGCAGCTTCCACAGGCTGGATAAAGAGACCCAGTACTTC
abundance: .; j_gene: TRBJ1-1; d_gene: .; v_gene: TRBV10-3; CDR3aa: CAISESSRRNTEAFF; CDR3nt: TGTGCCATCAGTGAGTCGAGTAGGAGGAACACTGAAGCTTTCTTT
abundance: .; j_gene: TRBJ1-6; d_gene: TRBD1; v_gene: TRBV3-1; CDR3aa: CASSQDGTGSSPLHF; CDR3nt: TGTGCCAGCAGCCAAGACGGGACAGGGTCTTCACCCCTCCACTTT
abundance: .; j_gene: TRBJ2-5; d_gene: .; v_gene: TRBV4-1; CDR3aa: CASSQVGSGWETQYF; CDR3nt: TGCGCCAGCAGCCAAGTTGGATCGGGATGGGAGACCCAGTACTTC
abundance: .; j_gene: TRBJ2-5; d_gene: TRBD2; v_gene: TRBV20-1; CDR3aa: CSAPGGGHQETQYF; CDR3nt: TGCAGTGCCCCCGGGGGGGGACACCAAGAGACCCAGTACTTC
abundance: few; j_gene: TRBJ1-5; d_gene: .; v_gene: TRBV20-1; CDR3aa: CSARDVANPNQPQHF; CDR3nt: TGCAGTGCTAGAGATGTGGCCAACCCCAATCAGCCCCAGCATTTT
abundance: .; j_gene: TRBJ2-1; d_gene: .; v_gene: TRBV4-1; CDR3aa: CASSQGGTGWDEQFF; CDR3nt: TGCGCCAGCAGCCAAGGAGGGACCGGGTGGGATGAGCAGTTCTTC
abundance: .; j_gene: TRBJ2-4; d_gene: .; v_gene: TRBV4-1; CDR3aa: CASSQIDSGAEQYF; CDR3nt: TGCGCCAGCAGCCAAATCGACAGTGGCGCGGAGCAGTACTTC
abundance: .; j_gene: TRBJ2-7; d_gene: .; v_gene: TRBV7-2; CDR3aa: CASSGPGGIYEQYF; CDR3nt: TGTGCCAGCAGCGGGCCCGGAGGTATCTACGAGCAGTACTTC
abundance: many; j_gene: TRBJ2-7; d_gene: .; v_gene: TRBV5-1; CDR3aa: CASSWVKYF; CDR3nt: TGCGCCAGCAGCTGGGTGAAGTACTTC
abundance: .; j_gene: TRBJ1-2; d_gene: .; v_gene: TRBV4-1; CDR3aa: CASSQDTGYTF; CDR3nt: TGCGCCAGCAGCCAAGACACCGGCTACACCTTC
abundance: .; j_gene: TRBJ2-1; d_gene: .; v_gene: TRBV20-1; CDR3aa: CSAIFTDTQFF; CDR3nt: TGCAGTGCTATTTTTACAGATACGCAGTTCTTC
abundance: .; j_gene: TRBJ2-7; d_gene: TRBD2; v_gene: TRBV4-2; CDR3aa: CASSQVRSGLVPYEQYF; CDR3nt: TGTGCCAGCAGCCAGGTCCGTTCGGGACTAGTTCCCTACGAGCAGTACTTC
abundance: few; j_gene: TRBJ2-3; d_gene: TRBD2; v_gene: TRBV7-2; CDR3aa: CASSLPAGERLAADTQYF; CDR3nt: TGTGCCAGCAGCTTACCAGCGGGGGAACGGCTAGCGGCAGATACGCAGTATTTT
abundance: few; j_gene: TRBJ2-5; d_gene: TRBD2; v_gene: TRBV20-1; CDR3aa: CSAVGLAGAYQETQYF; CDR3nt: TGCAGTGCTGTGGGACTAGCGGGGGCGTACCAAGAGACCCAGTACTTC
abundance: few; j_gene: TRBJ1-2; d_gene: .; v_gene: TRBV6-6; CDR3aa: CASSYGYSSGHGYTF; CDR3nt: TGTGCCAGCAGCTATGGTTACTCTTCGGGGCATGGCTACACCTTC
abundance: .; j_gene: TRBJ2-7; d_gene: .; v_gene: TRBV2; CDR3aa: CASSEAEVYEQYF; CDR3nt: TGTGCCAGCAGTGAAGCGGAGGTCTACGAGCAGTACTTC